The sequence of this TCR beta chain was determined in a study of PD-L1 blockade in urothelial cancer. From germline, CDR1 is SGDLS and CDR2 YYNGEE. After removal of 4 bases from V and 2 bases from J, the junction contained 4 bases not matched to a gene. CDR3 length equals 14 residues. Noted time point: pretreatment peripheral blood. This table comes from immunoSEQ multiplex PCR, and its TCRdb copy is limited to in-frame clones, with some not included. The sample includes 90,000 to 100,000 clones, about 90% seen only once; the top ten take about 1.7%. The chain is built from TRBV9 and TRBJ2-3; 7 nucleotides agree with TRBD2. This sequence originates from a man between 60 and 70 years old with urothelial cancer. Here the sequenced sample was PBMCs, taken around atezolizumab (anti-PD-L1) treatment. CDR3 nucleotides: TGTGCCAGCAGCAAGCTAGCGGACACAGATACGCAGTATTTT. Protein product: CASSKLADTDTQYF.